This T cell receptor beta chain originates from a study of T cells in Graves' hyperthyroidism and ophthalmopathy. CDR1 and CDR2 from the germline V gene are KGHDR and SFDVKD. The CDR3 loop spans 13 amino acids. V shed 9 bases, J shed 6 bases, and the junction held 7 bases outside the gene matches. General study points: Ophthalmopathy got predicted by the model a median approximately 6.3 months before its onset.

Those patients with uncontrolled infection, other autoimmune disease, pregnancy or lactation were excluded. This clonotype was seen repeatedly, ten times or more. Its target is not known. The TCR beta CDR3 regions underwent amplification using RNA transcripts as the source. The TCR CDR3 first-round RT-PCR relied on the HTBI primer set. TCRdb analysed the multiplex PCR reads with MiXCR anew, one entry per CDR3 protein. The sample shows 200,000 to 250,000 distinct CDR3 sequences, approximately 16% of them seen only once. This chain joins TRBV24-1 and TRBJ2-3; 8 bases are shared with TRBD1. Specimen: blood. The clonotype was recovered from a woman in her 50s with Graves' hyperthyroidism. In DNA, the CDR3 is TGTGCCACCTCGGGGACAGGTTGGGATACGCAGTATTTT. Its translation is CATSGTGWDTQYF.